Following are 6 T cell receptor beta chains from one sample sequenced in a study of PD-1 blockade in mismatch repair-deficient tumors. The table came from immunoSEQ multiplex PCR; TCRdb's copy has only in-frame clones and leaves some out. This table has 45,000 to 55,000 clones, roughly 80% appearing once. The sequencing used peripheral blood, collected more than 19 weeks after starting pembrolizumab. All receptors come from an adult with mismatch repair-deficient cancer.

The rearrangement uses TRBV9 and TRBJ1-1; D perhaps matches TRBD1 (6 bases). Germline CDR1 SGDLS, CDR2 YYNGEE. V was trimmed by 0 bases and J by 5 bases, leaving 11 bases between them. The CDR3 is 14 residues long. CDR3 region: CASSVGAGVTEAFF. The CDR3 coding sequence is TGTGCCAGCAGCGTAGGGGCAGGGGTGACTGAAGCTTTCTTT.

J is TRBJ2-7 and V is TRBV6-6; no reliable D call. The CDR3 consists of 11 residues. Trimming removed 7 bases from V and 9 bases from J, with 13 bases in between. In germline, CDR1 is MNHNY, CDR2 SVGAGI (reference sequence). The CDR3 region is CASTSPKGQYF. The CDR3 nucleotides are TGTGCCAGCACCAGCCCCAAAGGGCAGTACTTC.

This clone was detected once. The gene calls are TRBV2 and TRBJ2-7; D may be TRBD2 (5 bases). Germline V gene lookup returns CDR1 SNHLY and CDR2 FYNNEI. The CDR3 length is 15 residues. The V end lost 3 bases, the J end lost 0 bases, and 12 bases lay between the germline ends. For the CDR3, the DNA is TGTGCCAGCAGTGATGCGGGTCAGACCTCCTACGAGCAGTACTTC. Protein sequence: CASSDAGQTSYEQYF.

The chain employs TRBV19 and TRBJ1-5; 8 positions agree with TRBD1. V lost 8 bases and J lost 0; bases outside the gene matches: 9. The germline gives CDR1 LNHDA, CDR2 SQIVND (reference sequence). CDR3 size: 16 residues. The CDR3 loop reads CASAGQGRLSNQPQHF. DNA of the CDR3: TGTGCCAGTGCTGGACAGGGCCGACTTAGCAATCAGCCCCAGCATTTT.

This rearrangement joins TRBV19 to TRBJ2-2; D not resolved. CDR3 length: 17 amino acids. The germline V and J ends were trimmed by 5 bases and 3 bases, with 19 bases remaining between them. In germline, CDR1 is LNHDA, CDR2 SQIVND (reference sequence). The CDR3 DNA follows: TGTGCCAGTAGTCTTGATTCCTCTAAGCGTTACACCGGGGAGCTGTTTTTT. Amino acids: CASSLDSSKRYTGELFF.

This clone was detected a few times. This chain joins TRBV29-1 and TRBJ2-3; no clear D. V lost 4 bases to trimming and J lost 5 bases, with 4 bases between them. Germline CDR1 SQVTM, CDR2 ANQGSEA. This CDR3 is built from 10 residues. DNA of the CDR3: TGCAGCGTTGCAATAGATACGCAGTATTTT. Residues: CSVAIDTQYF.